Below are 29 T cell receptor beta chains sequenced from a single sample in a study of blood T cell repertoires in COVID-19. The protocol was immunoSEQ multiplex PCR, while the TCRdb copy is restricted to in-frame clones and leaves out a portion. Of around 85,000 clones in the sample, roughly 83% were seen once. The specimen sequenced was peripheral blood. The receptors originated from a man between 45 and 60 years old with active COVID-19.

This sequence joins TRBV29-1 and TRBJ1-1; weak D call: TRBD1 (6 bases). The CDR3 runs 11 residues. Germline values: CDR1 SQVTM, CDR2 ANQGSEA. Trimming stripped 4 bases from V and 5 bases from J, with 8 bases between. This CDR3 reads CSVVQGTEAFF. CDR3 sequence (DNA): TGCAGCGTTGTACAGGGAACTGAAGCTTTCTTT.

In this sample, this clone turned up once. In nucleotides, the CDR3 is TGTGCCAGCAGTGGGACTTCCCTCTCCTACGAGCAGTACTTC. This encodes CASSGTSLSYEQYF. The genes are TRBV6-2 or TRBV6-3 and TRBJ2-7; possibly TRBD2 for D (6 bases). Trimming shortened V by 5 bases and J by 0 bases, and 11 bases separated the two germline ends. Germline lookup yields CDR1 MNHEY and CDR2 SVGEGT. The CDR3 consists of 14 residues.

The V and J genes are TRBV20-1 and TRBJ1-1, with 7 bases that match TRBD1. Germline CDR1 reads DFQATT; CDR2 reads SNEGSKA (reference sequence). V trimming: 8 bases; J trimming: 11 bases; junction bases outside the gene matches: 11. The CDR3 contains 11 residues. The CDR3 is CSRLQGPTAFF. The CDR3 DNA sequence: TGCAGTCGCCTACAGGGGCCGACGGCTTTCTTT.

V usage is TRBV6-5 and J usage is TRBJ1-6; 8 nucleotides align to TRBD1. From germline, CDR1 is MNHEY and CDR2 SVGAGI. Trimming cost V 4 bases and J 7 bases; bases outside gene matches: 6. The CDR3 consists of 15 residues. The DNA of the CDR3 is TGTGCCAGCAGTTCCACAGGGGGGGCAAATTCACCCCTCCACTTT. This gives the protein CASSSTGGANSPLHF.

The count of this clone is one. V gene TRBV7-3 combines with J gene TRBJ2-2; D is possibly TRBD1 (6 bases). The V and J ends lost 3 bases and 5 bases respectively, with 13 bases between them. Germline loops: CDR1 SGHTA, CDR2 FQGTGA. This CDR3 comprises 15 residues. DNA of the CDR3: TGTGCCAGCAGCTTTGAGGGGGTATCTACCGGGGAGCTGTTTTTT. It encodes CASSFEGVSTGELFF.

This clone was counted only a few times. The genes are TRBV5-4 and TRBJ2-1; D not resolved. Per the germline V gene, CDR1 is SGHNT and CDR2 is YYREEE (reference sequence). Trimming pared 0 bases from V and 6 bases from J, leaving 10 bases between. CDR3 size: 14 residues. CDR3 in DNA: TGTGCCAGCAGCTTGGGTAAATCGTCCAATGAGCAGTTCTTC. It yields the protein CASSLGKSSNEQFF.

The chain recombines TRBV6-1 with TRBJ1-5; 7 positions agree with TRBD1. The CDR3 spans 16 residues. Trimming at V came to 2 bases and at J to 4 bases, leaving 8 bases not matched to a gene. CDR1 MNHNS and CDR2 SASEGT come from the germline V gene. The CDR3 DNA sequence: TGTGCCAGCAGTGAAACGGCGACAGGGCTAAATCAGCCCCAGCATTTT. Translation gives CASSETATGLNQPQHF.

In regard to this clone: Different DNA sequences within this sample yield the same CDR3. The chain combines TRBV7-9 with TRBJ2-3, with D perhaps matching TRBD1 (5 bases). V was pared by 2 bases and J by 3 bases, with 9 bases between. The CDR3 spans 14 residues. The germline V gene has CDR1 SEHNR and CDR2 FQNEAQ (reference sequence). CDR3 nucleotides: TGTGCCAGCAGCTTACAGGGATCAACAGATACGCAGTATTTT. Translated: CASSLQGSTDTQYF.

This clone was observed a single time. V usage is TRBV4-2 and J usage is TRBJ1-1; perhaps TRBD1 as D (5 bases). V lost 2 bases to trimming and J lost 0 bases, with 10 bases between them. The germline V gene encodes CDR1 LGHNA and CDR2 YNFKEQ. The length of the CDR3 is 15 residues. The CDR3 nucleotides are TGTGCCAGCAGCCAACAGACAGTATTGAACACTGAAGCTTTCTTT. This translates into CASSQQTVLNTEAFF.

This chain joins TRBV19 and TRBJ1-5; D is perhaps TRBD1 (6 bases). The germline V gene encodes CDR1 LNHDA and CDR2 SQIVND (reference sequence). The CDR3 contains 15 residues. V was pared by 4 bases and J by 7 bases, with 17 bases between. The CDR3 here is CASSTGHGEWQPQHF. CDR3 coding DNA: TGTGCCAGTAGTACGGGACACGGGGAATGGCAGCCCCAGCATTTT.

The CDR3 sequence: CASSTGTGENEKLFF. CDR3 nucleotides: TGTGCCAGCAGTACCGGGACAGGAGAAAATGAAAAACTGTTTTTT. The chain joins TRBV28 to TRBJ1-4; TRBD1 aligns across 8 bases. V trimming: 5 bases; J trimming: 5 bases; junction bases outside the gene matches: 7. The CDR3 loop spans 15 amino acids. Germline V gene sequence: CDR1 MDHEN, CDR2 SYDVKM.

V gene TRBV27 combines with J gene TRBJ1-6; TRBD1 agrees at 7 bases. Trimming removed 7 bases from V and 2 bases from J; junction bases left unmatched: 11. The CDR3 consists of 17 residues. Germline V lookup: CDR1 MNHEY, CDR2 SMNVEV (reference sequence). Here the CDR3 reads CASNSLAGTAYNSPLHF. DNA for the CDR3: TGTGCCAGCAACTCCCTGGCAGGGACAGCCTATAATTCACCCCTCCACTTT.

The chain couples TRBV4-3 to TRBJ1-3, with D perhaps TRBD1 (6 bases). The germline V gene has CDR1 LGHNA and CDR2 YSLEER. The CDR3 has 17 amino acids. Trimming took off 0 bases at V and 0 bases at J, with 12 bases between the two ends. CDR3 protein: CASSQDWQGSSGNTIYF. Written as DNA, the CDR3 is TGCGCCAGCAGCCAAGATTGGCAGGGGAGCTCTGGAAACACCATATATTTT.

The chain joins TRBV29-1 to TRBJ2-7, with no clear D. This CDR3 comprises 12 residues. The germline V gene encodes CDR1 SQVTM and CDR2 ANQGSEA. V lost 1 base, J lost 4 bases, and 8 bases lay in between. Here the CDR3 DNA reads TGCAGCGTTGAAGTTACGGGTTACGAGCAGTACTTC. Translating it yields CSVEVTGYEQYF.

This sequence joins TRBV27 and TRBJ2-1; 8 bases fit TRBD2. This CDR3 region has 16 residues. With 1 base clipped from V and 2 bases from J, the junction kept 4 bases outside the gene matches. CDR1 is MNHEY, CDR2 SMNVEV, per germline (reference sequence). For the CDR3, the DNA is TGTGCCAGCAGTTTATGGGGCGGGGGGACCTACAATGAGCAGTTCTTC. Residues: CASSLWGGGTYNEQFF.

The chain recombines TRBV10-3 with TRBJ2-5, with a tentative D call TRBD2 (6 bases). The germline V and J ends were trimmed by 0 bases and 2 bases, with 7 bases remaining between them. The CDR3 has 14 residues. Germline loops: CDR1 ENHRY, CDR2 SYGVKD. The CDR3: CAISESGGQETQYF. Here the CDR3 DNA reads TGTGCCATCAGTGAGTCGGGGGGTCAAGAGACCCAGTACTTC.

A few counts support this clone. CDR3 sequence reads: CASGLRGVMGNQPQHF. CDR3 in DNA: TGTGCCAGCGGCCTCCGGGGGGTGATGGGCAATCAGCCCCAGCATTTT. The chain recombines TRBV2 with TRBJ1-5; TRBD1 is a possible D gene (5 bases). The CDR3 extends over 16 amino acids. Germline assignment: CDR1 SNHLY and CDR2 FYNNEI. The V end lost 8 bases, the J end lost 2 bases, and 19 bases lay between the germline ends.

The V call is TRBV24-1, the J call TRBJ1-6; possible D gene TRBD1, 5 bases. The germline V and J ends were trimmed by 12 bases and 3 bases, with 11 bases remaining between them. There are 13 residues in the CDR3. Germline V gives CDR1 KGHDR, CDR2 SFDVKD. The CDR3 nucleotides are TGTGCCTCCTGGGGCTTCTATAATTCACCCCTCCACTTT. Its translation is CASWGFYNSPLHF.

The gene calls are TRBV19 and TRBJ1-5; 7 bases line up with TRBD1. CDR1 and CDR2 (germline): LNHDA, SQIVND (reference sequence). The CDR3 is made up of 19 amino acids. V lost 6 bases and J lost 4; bases outside the gene matches: 21. The CDR3 is CASRTIGDSGRRRNQPQHF. Here the CDR3 DNA reads TGTGCCAGTAGAACTATTGGGGACAGCGGACGGAGAAGAAATCAGCCCCAGCATTTT. Full variable domain (rest looked up from reference TRBV19 and TRBJ1-5): DGGITQSPKYLFRKEGQNVTLSCEQNLNHDAMYWYRQDPGQGLRLIYYSQIVNDFQKGDIAEGYSVSREKKESFPLTVTSAQKNPTAFYLCASRTIGDSGRRRNQPQHFGDGTRLSIL.

The sample holds a few counts of this clone. V usage is TRBV7-3 and J usage is TRBJ2-3; D possibly corresponds to TRBD2 (6 bases). The germline gives CDR1 SGHTA, CDR2 FQGTGA. The CDR3 has 15 residues. Trimming removed 2 bases from V and 6 bases from J, with 15 bases in between. CDR3 DNA: TGTGCCAGCAGCTTATCCGGGAGCAAGAGGGATACGCAGTATTTT. Encoded protein: CASSLSGSKRDTQYF.

The genes are TRBV6-5 and TRBJ1-1; tentative D call: TRBD1 (6 bases). V shed 6 bases and J shed 5 bases, with 10 bases lying between them. Germline CDR1 MNHEY, CDR2 SVGAGI. This CDR3 has 12 residues. The CDR3 coding sequence is TGTGCCAGCAGCCTCAGGGGTACTGAAGCTTTCTTT. Its protein product is CASSLRGTEAFF.

There are a few counts of this clone. The chain carries TRBV10-1 and TRBJ1-5; the D is unclear. Trimming took 3 bases from V and 0 from J, leaving 15 bases between them. Germline V gene data show CDR1 as WNHNN and CDR2 as SYGVQD (reference sequence). The CDR3 loop spans 17 amino acids. CDR3 bases: TGCGCCAGCAGTGATAACATTACAGAGTCTAGCAATCAGCCCCAGCATTTT. Its translation: CASSDNITESSNQPQHF.

The gene calls are TRBV15 and TRBJ1-2; 8 bases are shared with TRBD1. Trimming took 1 base from V and 7 from J; bases not matched to a gene: 11. From germline, CDR1 is LNHNV and CDR2 YYDKDF (reference sequence). The CDR3 is made up of 16 amino acids. The CDR3 spells CATSRVKGDRGGGYTF. CDR3 coding DNA: TGTGCCACCAGCAGAGTAAAGGGCGACAGGGGTGGTGGCTACACCTTC.

This rearrangement joins TRBV9 to TRBJ2-2; D might be TRBD2 (6 bases). Trimming shortened V by 0 bases and J by 3 bases, and 15 bases separated the two germline ends. The CDR3 has 17 residues. The V gene's germline CDR1 is SGDLS and CDR2 YYNGEE. CDR3 sequence (DNA): TGTGCCAGCAGCGTAGATTCCCCGGGAGCTTACACCGGGGAGCTGTTTTTT. It yields the protein CASSVDSPGAYTGELFF.

Only a few counts were recorded for this clone. J is TRBJ2-1 and V is TRBV9; 9 bases match TRBD2. After removal of 0 bases from V and 4 bases from J, the junction contained 8 bases not matched to a gene. In germline, CDR1 is SGDLS, CDR2 YYNGEE. The CDR3 has 17 amino acids. The CDR3 DNA reads TGTGCCAGCAGCGTAGCGGGAGTGACTAGCGGATACAATGAGCAGTTCTTC. This translates into CASSVAGVTSGYNEQFF.

This chain uses TRBV19 with TRBJ1-5; D might be TRBD1 (6 bases). The V gene lost 2 bases and the J gene lost 0 bases, with 17 bases spanning the gap. The germline CDR1 and CDR2 sequences are LNHDA and SQIVND (reference sequence). The CDR3 spans 18 residues. The CDR3 protein is CASSITEGGPYSNQPQHF. In DNA form, the CDR3 reads TGTGCCAGTAGTATAACAGAAGGGGGACCGTATAGCAATCAGCCCCAGCATTTT.

This sequence joins TRBV2 and TRBJ1-1, with 10 bases identical to TRBD1. The ends lost 6 bases at V and 5 bases at J; junction bases unmatched: 3. Germline CDR1 SNHLY, CDR2 FYNNEI. The CDR3 is 13 residues long. CDR3 sequence reads: CASRTGGATEAFF. DNA for the CDR3: TGTGCCAGCAGGACAGGGGGCGCGACTGAAGCTTTCTTT.

Here the CDR3 DNA reads TGTGCCACCAGTGACACGACAGGGGAAGAGACCCAGTACTTC. Translating gives CATSDTTGEETQYF. The chain uses TRBV24-1 and TRBJ2-5, with 8 bases fitting TRBD1. J gave up 3 bases and V 4 bases, and 3 bases lay outside the gene matches. Germline loops: CDR1 KGHDR, CDR2 SFDVKD. This CDR3 contains 14 residues.

V is TRBV19 and J is TRBJ1-2, with unresolved D. Germline V lookup: CDR1 LNHDA, CDR2 SQIVND (reference sequence). The CDR3 sequence is 13 residues long. Trimming shortened V by 3 bases and J by 2 bases, and 7 bases separated the two germline ends. CDR3 coding DNA: TGTGCCAGTAGTATCGGGGTCAACTATGGCTACACCTTC. As protein: CASSIGVNYGYTF. The full variable domain, rest sourced from reference TRBV19 and TRBJ1-2, is DGGITQSPKYLFRKEGQNVTLSCEQNLNHDAMYWYRQDPGQGLRLIYYSQIVNDFQKGDIAEGYSVSREKKESFPLTVTSAQKNPTAFYLCASSIGVNYGYTFGSGTRLTVV.